The rows below give T cell receptor beta chains drawn from one sample of a study of blood T cell repertoires in COVID-19. Assay: immunoSEQ multiplex PCR; the TCRdb copy retains only in-frame clones and omits some. The sample holds about 310,000 clones; around 87% are singletons and the top ten take about 7.8%. Input material: peripheral blood. All receptors come from a woman aged 45-65 years who had recovered from COVID-19. Each CDR3 is given with its conserved first and last residue. D genes are given only for firm matches. The size field is filled for only some rows; it gives once, few, many or a size class.

.	TRBD2	TRBV30	TRBJ2-5	TGTGCCTGGAGTGGACTAGCGGGGCCATATTACTTC	CAWSGLAGPYYF
.	.	TRBV10-3	TRBJ2-1	TGTGCCATCAGTGAAACTAGCTCAGCTGAGCAGTTCTTC	CAISETSSAEQFF
.	.	TRBV28	TRBJ1-5	TGTGCCAGCAGTCCCCTAGACAGGTACAATCAGCCCCAGCATTTT	CASSPLDRYNQPQHF
.	.	TRBV6-5	TRBJ1-1	TGTGCCAGCAGTTTCTCCATTCGGGTGAACACTGAAGCTTTCTTT	CASSFSIRVNTEAFF
once	.	TRBV7-2	TRBJ1-3	TGTGCCAGCAGCCGCTTAAGTCAGGGTCCCATATATTTT	CASSRLSQGPIYF
.	TRBD1	TRBV5-1	TRBJ1-2	TGCGCCAGCAGCTTGGACAGGGGGTATGGCTACACCTTC	CASSLDRGYGYTF
.	.	TRBV27	TRBJ2-3	TGTGCCAGCAGTCTCAGGGGCCCGGATACGCAGTATTTT	CASSLRGPDTQYF
once	TRBD1	TRBV14	TRBJ2-7	TGTGCCAGCAGCGGACAGGGTCACGAGCAGTACTTC	CASSGQGHEQYF
.	TRBD2	TRBV18	TRBJ2-2	TGTGCCAGCTCGCTGACTAGCAGAAACACCGGGGAGCTGTTTTTT	CASSLTSRNTGELFF
.	.	TRBV4-1	TRBJ1-1	TGCGCCAGCAGCCGACTACTTGTGGGCCTGGGGAGCACTGAAGCTTTCTTT	CASSRLLVGLGSTEAFF
.	.	TRBV5-5	TRBJ2-7	TGTGCCAGCAGCTTACTAGGTCAGGCCGCCTACGAGCAGTACTTC	CASSLLGQAAYEQYF
.	.	TRBV28	TRBJ1-1	TGTGCCAGCAGTTTGGGCAGGGTCTTCGCTGAAGCTTTCTTT	CASSLGRVFAEAFF
.	TRBD2	TRBV20-1	TRBJ2-1	TGCAGTGCTAGTCCGGGACTAGCGGGAGGGAGGTTCTTC	CSASPGLAGGRFF
.	TRBD2	TRBV7-2	TRBJ2-5	TGTGCCAGCAGCCTTGTGGCTAGCGGGAGGGCCGGTGAGACCCAGTACTTC	CASSLVASGRAGETQYF
.	.	TRBV7-9	TRBJ2-3	TGTGCCAGCAGCTCAGGACATGGAAGAGATACGCAGTATTTT	CASSSGHGRDTQYF
.	.	TRBV23-1	TRBJ1-1	TGCGCCAGCAGTCAAAAAGGAATGGCGGCCAGCCATGAAGCTTTCTTT	CASSQKGMAASHEAFF
.	.	TRBV7-2	TRBJ2-5	TGTGCCAGCAGCTTAGTTAGTTCCCAAGAGACCCAGTACTTC	CASSLVSSQETQYF
.	.	TRBV3-1/TRBV3-2	TRBJ2-5	TGTGCCAGCAGCCAAGATCCGGGGGGCCGGGTTCGGGAGGAGACCCAGTACTTC	CASSQDPGGRVREETQYF
.	.	TRBV6-5	TRBJ1-2	TGTGCCAGCAGTCGAACCGGGACAATTTCCTATGGCTACACCTTC	CASSRTGTISYGYTF
.	.	TRBV4-3	TRBJ2-7	TGCGCCAGCAGCCAAGATCCGGGTGGAGAGCAGTACTTC	CASSQDPGGEQYF
.	.	TRBV6-1	TRBJ2-1	TGTGCCAGCAGTGAAACGAGGACTTACTACAATGAGCAGTTCTTC	CASSETRTYYNEQFF
.	TRBD2	TRBV5-1	TRBJ2-7	TGCGCCAGCAGCTATTCCAGCGGGGGACCCTACGAGCAGTACTTC	CASSYSSGGPYEQYF
.	TRBD1	TRBV6-2/TRBV6-3	TRBJ1-2	TGTGCCAGCAGTTACCGGGAGGGGGCTGGCTACACCTTC	CASSYREGAGYTF
.	.	TRBV29-1	TRBJ1-2	TGCAGCGCCCTGACCCCCCGGGGGGTTGGCTACACCTTC	CSALTPRGVGYTF
.	.	TRBV2	TRBJ2-5	TGTGCCAGCGACCAGGGGACCACAGAGACCCAGTACTTC	CASDQGTTETQYF
.	TRBD1	TRBV28	TRBJ2-2	TGTGCCAGCAGCGGACAGGACCTCACCGGGGAGCTGTTTTTT	CASSGQDLTGELFF
.	.	TRBV6-5	TRBJ1-6	TGTGCCAGCAGATATACAGGGAGTAATTCACCCCTCCACTTT	CASRYTGSNSPLHF
.	TRBD1	TRBV19	TRBJ1-5	TGTGCCAGTACTCAGGACAGGGGAGGGAATCAGCCCCAGCATTTT	CASTQDRGGNQPQHF
.	.	TRBV18	TRBJ1-1	TGTGCCAGCTCAACGGCGAGGGCTGGCGGCACTGAAGCTTTCTTT	CASSTARAGGTEAFF
.	.	TRBV4-3	TRBJ1-1	TGCGCCAGCAGCCAAGAGTTACGGATAGGGGGTGAAGCTTTCTTT	CASSQELRIGGEAFF
.	TRBD1	TRBV18	TRBJ2-3	TGTGCCAGCTCAGATGGACAGGGCCGCACAGATACGCAGTATTTT	CASSDGQGRTDTQYF
few	.	TRBV5-1	TRBJ1-1	TGCGCCAGCAGCTTGAGACAGCAGAACACTGAAGCTTTCTTT	CASSLRQQNTEAFF
.	TRBD2	TRBV18	TRBJ2-1	TGTGCCAGCTCACAGGGGACTAGCGGATACAATGAGCAGTTCTTC	CASSQGTSGYNEQFF
.	.	TRBV6-5	TRBJ2-3	TGTGCCAGCCGACCCAGGGAGGCTAGCACAGATACGCAGTATTTT	CASRPREASTDTQYF
.	TRBD2	TRBV6-5	TRBJ2-5	TGTGCCAGCAGTTGGGGGGGAGTACAAGAGACCCAGTACTTC	CASSWGGVQETQYF
few	.	TRBV7-9	TRBJ2-2	TGTGCCAGCAGCGGACAGACCACCGGGGAGCTGTTTTTT	CASSGQTTGELFF
.	.	TRBV19	TRBJ2-5	TGTGCCAGTAGACGGACGGGGTATTCAGAGACCCAGTACTTC	CASRRTGYSETQYF
.	.	TRBV28	TRBJ2-3	TGTGCCAGCCAAATAGAGGCGGATACGCAGTATTTT	CASQIEADTQYF
.	.	TRBV7-2	TRBJ2-5	TGTGCCAGCACCCAGTCGGGGTTCCAAGAGACCCAGTACTTC	CASTQSGFQETQYF
.	.	TRBV7-2	TRBJ1-1	TGTGCCAGCAGCTTAGCGCCAGGCATGAACACTGAAGCTTTCTTT	CASSLAPGMNTEAFF
.	.	TRBV4-3	TRBJ2-1	TGCGCCAGCAGCGACAGTTATGAGCAGTTCTTC	CASSDSYEQFF